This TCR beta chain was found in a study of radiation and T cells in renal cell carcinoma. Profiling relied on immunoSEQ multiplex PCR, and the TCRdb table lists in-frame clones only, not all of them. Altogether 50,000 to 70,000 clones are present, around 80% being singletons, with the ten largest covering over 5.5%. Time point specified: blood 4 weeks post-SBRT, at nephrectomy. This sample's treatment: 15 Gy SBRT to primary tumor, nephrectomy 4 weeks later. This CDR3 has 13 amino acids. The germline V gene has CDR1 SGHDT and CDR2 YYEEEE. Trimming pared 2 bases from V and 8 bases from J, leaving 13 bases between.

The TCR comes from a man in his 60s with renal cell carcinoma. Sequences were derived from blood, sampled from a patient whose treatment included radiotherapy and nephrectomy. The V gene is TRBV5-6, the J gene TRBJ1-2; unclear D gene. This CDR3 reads CASSFPRGRGYTF. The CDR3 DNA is TGTGCCAGCAGCTTTCCTCGAGGGCGAGGCTACACCTTC.